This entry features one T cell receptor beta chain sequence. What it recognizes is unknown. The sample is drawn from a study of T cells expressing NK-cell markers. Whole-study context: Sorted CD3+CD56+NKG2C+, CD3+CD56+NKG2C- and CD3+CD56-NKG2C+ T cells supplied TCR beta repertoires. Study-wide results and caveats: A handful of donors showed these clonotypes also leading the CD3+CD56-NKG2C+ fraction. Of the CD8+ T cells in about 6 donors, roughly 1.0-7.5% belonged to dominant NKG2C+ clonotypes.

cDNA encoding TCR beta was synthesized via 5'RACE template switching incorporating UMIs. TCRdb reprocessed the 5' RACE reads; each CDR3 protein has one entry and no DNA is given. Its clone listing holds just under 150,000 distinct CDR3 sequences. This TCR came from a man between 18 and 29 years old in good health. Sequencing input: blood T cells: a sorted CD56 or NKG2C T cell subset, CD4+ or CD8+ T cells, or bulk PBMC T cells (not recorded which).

CDR3 sequence reads: CASSQDGGAAYNEQFF. The chain is built from TRBV4-3 and TRBJ2-1. This CDR3 is built from 16 residues. The germline CDR1 and CDR2 sequences are LGHNA and YSLEER.